The clone carrying this T cell receptor (beta chain) showed up just a few times. Amplification from RNA transcripts yielded the TCR beta CDR3 regions. Second-round multiplex PCR followed a first-round RT-PCR using HTBI primers. TCRdb ran MiXCR on the multiplex PCR reads and lists one entry per CDR3 protein. The table records over a million distinct CDR3 sequences, 35% to 40% of them present only once. These data belong to a study of Graves' ophthalmopathy and Graves' hyperthyroidism. Germline CDR1 and CDR2: LNHDA and SQIVND (reference sequence). Trimming pared 4 bases from V and 7 bases from J, leaving 11 bases between. The CDR3 is 14 residues long.

This chain joins TRBV19 and TRBJ1-6; D is ambiguous. This clonotype originated in an adult man with Graves' hyperthyroidism. The sequenced sample consisted of peripheral blood or thyroid tissue (not recorded which). CDR3 in amino acids: CASSNGQRNSPLHF. The CDR3 DNA sequence: TGTGCCAGTAGTAATGGGCAGAGAAATTCACCCCTCCACTTT.